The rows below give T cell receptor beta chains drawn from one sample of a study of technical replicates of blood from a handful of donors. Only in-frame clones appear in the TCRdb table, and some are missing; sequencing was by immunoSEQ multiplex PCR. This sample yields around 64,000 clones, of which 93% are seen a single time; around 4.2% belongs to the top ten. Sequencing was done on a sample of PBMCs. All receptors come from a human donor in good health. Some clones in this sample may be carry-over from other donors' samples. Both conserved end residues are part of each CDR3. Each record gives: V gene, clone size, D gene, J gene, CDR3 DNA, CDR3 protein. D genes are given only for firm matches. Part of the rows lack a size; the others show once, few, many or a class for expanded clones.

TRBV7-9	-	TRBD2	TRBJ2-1	TGTGCCAGCAGCTTAGCGGTAGCGGGACCTTCCAATGAGCAGTTCTTC	CASSLAVAGPSNEQFF
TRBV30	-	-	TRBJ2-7	TGTGCCTGGAATCCGGGGGAGAGATACGAGCAGTACTTC	CAWNPGERYEQYF
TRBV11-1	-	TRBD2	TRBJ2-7	TGTGCCAGCAGCTTCCCCGAGACTAGCGCTTCCTACGAGCAGTACTTC	CASSFPETSASYEQYF
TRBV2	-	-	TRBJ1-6	TGTGCCAGCAGTGAATCCTCGATCGGGTCACCCCTCCACTTT	CASSESSIGSPLHF
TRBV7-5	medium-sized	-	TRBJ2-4	TGTGCCAGAAGCTTAGGTTCGGGAGGGACCCCCAAAAACATTCAGTACTTC	CARSLGSGGTPKNIQYF
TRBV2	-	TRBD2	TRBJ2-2	TGTGCCAGAACTAGGGCGGGAGGGGACACCGGGGAGCTGTTTTTT	CARTRAGGDTGELFF
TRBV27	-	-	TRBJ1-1	TGTGCCAGCAGCAACGGGGGCACTGAAGCTTTCTTT	CASSNGGTEAFF
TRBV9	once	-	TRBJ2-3	TGTGCCAGCAGCGTAGCAGGCAGAACTGGAGATACGCAGTATTTT	CASSVAGRTGDTQYF
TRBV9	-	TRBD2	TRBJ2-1	TGTGCCAGCAGCGCTAGCGGAACGAGCTCCTACAATGAGCAGTTCTTC	CASSASGTSSYNEQFF
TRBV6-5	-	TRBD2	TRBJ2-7	TGTGCCAGCAGTTACTCGGGGACTAGCGGTTCCTACGAGCAGTACTTC	CASSYSGTSGSYEQYF
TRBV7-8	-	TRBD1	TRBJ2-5	TGTGCCAGCAGCTTAGTACAGGGGCAAGAGACCCAGTACTTC	CASSLVQGQETQYF